These 2 T cell receptor beta chains originate from one sample sequenced in a study of CD8+CD57+ T cells in acquired aplastic anemia. Investigators profiled TCR beta VDJ and CDR3 from genomic DNA template. MiXCR was run by TCRdb on the reads, yielding one entry per CDR3 protein. The data show about 110,000 distinct CDR3 sequences, 40% to 65% seen once. The sample taken for sequencing was sorted CD4+, CD8+, or CD8+CD57+ T cells (not recorded which) from PBMCs. The receptors come from a human donor in good health, serving as a control.

Here the CDR3 reads CASSALKGPGYEQYF. The CDR3 nucleotides are TGTGCCAGCAGCGCTCTAAAGGGGCCTGGGTACGAGCAGTACTTC. The chain combines TRBV2 with TRBJ2-7, with a weak D call TRBD1 (5 bases). CDR1 and CDR2 (germline): SNHLY, FYNNEI. This CDR3 is built from 15 residues. V was pared by 6 bases and J by 4 bases, with 19 bases between.

This chain links TRBV11-2 with TRBJ2-2; TRBD2 agrees at 8 bases. CDR1 and CDR2 from the germline V gene are SGHAT and FQNNGV. The CDR3 loop spans 16 amino acids. V shed 1 base and J 3 bases; nucleotides not matched to a gene: 4. For the CDR3, the DNA is TGTGCCAGCAGCTTAGTCTCGGGGGGGTACACCGGGGAGCTGTTTTTT. Its translation: CASSLVSGGYTGELFF.